The 6 T cell receptor beta chains below come from one sample, sequenced in a study of T cell responses to AZD1222 COVID-19 vaccine. Some clones are missing from TCRdb's copy, which holds only in-frame ones; the method was immunoSEQ multiplex PCR. The table records roughly 140,000 clones, roughly 93% of them present only once. The sequencing used peripheral blood, collected 28 days after the second AZD1222 dose. These receptors all stem from an adult who received the AZD1222 COVID-19 vaccine.

This clone was counted between two and nine times. This chain connects TRBV7-2 to TRBJ1-4; D is unclear. V lost 1 base to trimming and J lost 7 bases, with 10 bases between them. The CDR3 contains 14 residues. CDR1 and CDR2 from the germline V gene are SGHTA and FQGNSA. For the CDR3, the DNA is TGTGCCAGCAGCTTAGTCGGGGTGGGTGAAAAACTGTTTTTT. Translated, it gives CASSLVGVGEKLFF. Full variable domain (remainder filled in from reference TRBV7-2 and TRBJ1-4): GAGVSQSPSNKVTEKGKDVELRCDPISGHTALYWYRQSLGQGLEFLIYFQGNSAPDKSGLPSDRFSAERTGGSVSTLTIQRTQQEDSAVYLCASSLVGVGEKLFFGSGTQLSVL.

The V gene is TRBV24-1, the J gene TRBJ2-5; D gene ambiguous. The length of the CDR3 is 13 residues. Trimming took 9 bases from V and 1 from J, leaving 11 bases between them. CDR1 is KGHDR, CDR2 SFDVKD, per germline. The CDR3 region has the DNA TGTGCCACCCCGTGGTGGCTCCAAGAGACCCAGTACTTC. This encodes CATPWWLQETQYF.

This chain joins TRBV6-5 and TRBJ2-7, with D perhaps TRBD2 (5 bases). The CDR3 is 14 amino acids. V lost 2 bases and J 2 bases, leaving 10 bases between the germline ends. Germline CDR1 and CDR2: MNHEY and SVGAGI. The DNA of the CDR3 is TGTGCCAGCAGTTACCTTGACGGGACCTACGAGCAGTACTTC. This gives the protein CASSYLDGTYEQYF.

The chain carries TRBV2 and TRBJ1-6; D is undetermined. CDR1 and CDR2 from the germline V gene are SNHLY and FYNNEI. V lost 4 bases to trimming and J lost 7 bases, with 5 bases between them. The CDR3 is 12 residues long. The CDR3 here is CASSGRNSPLHF. The DNA of the CDR3 is TGTGCCAGCAGTGGAAGGAATTCACCCCTCCACTTT. Together with reference TRBV2 and TRBJ1-6, the CDR3 gives the full variable domain: EPEVTQTPSHQVTQMGQEVILRCVPISNHLYFYWYRQILGQKVEFLVSFYNNEISEKSEIFDDQFSVERPDGSNFTLKIRSTKLEDSAMYFCASSGRNSPLHFGNGTRLTVT.

This clone was seen just once. This chain joins TRBV9 and TRBJ1-3; D may be TRBD1 (5 bases). V was pared by 0 bases and J by 1 base, with 8 bases between. There are 15 residues in the CDR3. Germline CDR1 and CDR2: SGDLS and YYNGEE. The CDR3 DNA is TGTGCCAGCAGCGTAGACGGGGGTTCTGGAAACACCATATATTTT. Translated, it gives CASSVDGGSGNTIYF.

The chain combines TRBV30 with TRBJ2-1; TRBD1 matches at 8 bases. Germline assignment: CDR1 GTSNPN and CDR2 SVGIG (reference sequence). With V trimmed by 5 bases and J by 2 bases, 8 bases remained unmatched. The CDR3 spans 15 residues. CDR3 coding DNA: TGTGCCTGGTCCAGGGGGCCCTCGACCTACAATGAGCAGTTCTTC. It codes for CAWSRGPSTYNEQFF. Based on the CDR3 plus reference TRBV30 and TRBJ2-1, the full variable domain is SQTIHQWPATLVQPVGSPLSLECTVEGTSNPNLYWYRQAAGRGLQLLFYSVGIGQISSEVPQNLSASRPQDRQFILSSKKLLLSDSGFYLCAWSRGPSTYNEQFFGPGTRLTVL.